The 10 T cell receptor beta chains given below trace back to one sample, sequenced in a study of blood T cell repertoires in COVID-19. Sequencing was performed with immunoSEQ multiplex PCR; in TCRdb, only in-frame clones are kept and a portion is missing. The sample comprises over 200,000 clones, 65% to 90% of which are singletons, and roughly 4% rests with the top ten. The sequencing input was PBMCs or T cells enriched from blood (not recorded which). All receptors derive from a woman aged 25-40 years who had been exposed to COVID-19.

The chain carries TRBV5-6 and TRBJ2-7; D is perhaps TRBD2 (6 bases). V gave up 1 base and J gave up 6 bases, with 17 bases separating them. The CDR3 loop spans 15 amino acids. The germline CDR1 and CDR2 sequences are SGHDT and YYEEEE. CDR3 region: CASSLTRLVAGEQYF. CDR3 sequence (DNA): TGTGCCAGCAGCTTGACTCGACTAGTTGCGGGCGAGCAGTACTTC.

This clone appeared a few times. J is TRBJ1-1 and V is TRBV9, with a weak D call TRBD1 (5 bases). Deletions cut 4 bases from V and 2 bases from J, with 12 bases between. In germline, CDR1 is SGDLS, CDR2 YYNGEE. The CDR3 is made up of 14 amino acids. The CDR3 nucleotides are TGTGCCAGCAGCCGTCAGACAGCTAACACTGAAGCTTTCTTT. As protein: CASSRQTANTEAFF.

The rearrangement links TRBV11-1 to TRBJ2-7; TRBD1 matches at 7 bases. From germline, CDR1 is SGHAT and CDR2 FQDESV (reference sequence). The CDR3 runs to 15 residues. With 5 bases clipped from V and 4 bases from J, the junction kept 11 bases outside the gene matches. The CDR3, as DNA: TGTGCCAGCAGCAAGGGGACAGAGGGATCTTACGAGCAGTACTTC. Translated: CASSKGTEGSYEQYF.

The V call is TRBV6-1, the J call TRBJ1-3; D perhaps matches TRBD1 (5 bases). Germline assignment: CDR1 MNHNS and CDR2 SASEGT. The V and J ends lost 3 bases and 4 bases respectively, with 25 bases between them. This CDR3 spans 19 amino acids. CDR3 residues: CASSDQAVIVGRAGNTIYF. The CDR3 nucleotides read TGTGCCAGCAGTGACCAGGCGGTCATTGTCGGCAGGGCAGGAAACACCATATATTTT.

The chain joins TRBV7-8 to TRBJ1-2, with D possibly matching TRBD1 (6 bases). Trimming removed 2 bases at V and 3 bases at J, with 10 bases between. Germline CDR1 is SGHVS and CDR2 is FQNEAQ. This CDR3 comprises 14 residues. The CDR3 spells CASSLFPGDYGYTF. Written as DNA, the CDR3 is TGTGCCAGCAGCTTATTTCCAGGGGACTATGGCTACACCTTC.

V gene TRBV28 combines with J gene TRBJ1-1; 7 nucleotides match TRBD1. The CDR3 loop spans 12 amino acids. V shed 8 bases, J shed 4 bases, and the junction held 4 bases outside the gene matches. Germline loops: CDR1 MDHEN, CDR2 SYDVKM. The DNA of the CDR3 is TGTGCCAGCCTACAGGGGATCACTGAAGCTTTCTTT. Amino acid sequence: CASLQGITEAFF.

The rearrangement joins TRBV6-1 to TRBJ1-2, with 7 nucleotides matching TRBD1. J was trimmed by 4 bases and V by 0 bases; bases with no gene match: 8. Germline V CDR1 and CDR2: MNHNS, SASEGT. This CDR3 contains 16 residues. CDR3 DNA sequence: TGTGCCAGCAGTGAAGCGGTGGCAGGGGGGCCCTATGGCTACACCTTC. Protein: CASSEAVAGGPYGYTF.

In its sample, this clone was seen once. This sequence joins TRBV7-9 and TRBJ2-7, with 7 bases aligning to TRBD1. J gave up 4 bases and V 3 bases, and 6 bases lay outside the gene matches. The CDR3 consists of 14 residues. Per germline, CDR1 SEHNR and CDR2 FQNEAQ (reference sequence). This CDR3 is CASSFLGGAYEQYF. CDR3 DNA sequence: TGTGCCAGCAGCTTTTTAGGGGGCGCATACGAGCAGTACTTC.

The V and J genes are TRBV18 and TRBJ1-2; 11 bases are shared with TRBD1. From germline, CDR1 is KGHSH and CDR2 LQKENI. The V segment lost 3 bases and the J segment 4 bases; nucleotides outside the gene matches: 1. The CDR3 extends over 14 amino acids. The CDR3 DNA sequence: TGTGCCAGCTCACCGGGACAGGGGGGCTATGGCTACACCTTC. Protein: CASSPGQGGYGYTF.

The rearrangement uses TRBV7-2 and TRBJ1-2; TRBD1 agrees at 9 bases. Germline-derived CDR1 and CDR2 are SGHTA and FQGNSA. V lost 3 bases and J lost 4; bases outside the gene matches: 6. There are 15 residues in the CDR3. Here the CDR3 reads CASSLGQGGPYGYTF. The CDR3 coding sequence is TGTGCCAGCAGCTTGGGACAGGGAGGCCCCTATGGCTACACCTTC.